This TCR beta chain was captured in a study of shared clonotypes between healthy human individuals. Overall study: Participating donors consisted of two women and three men aged 18 to 49. There were three CD4 naive, three CD4 memory, two CD8 naive and one CD8 memory plates per donor.

Comment on this clone: What it binds is not known.

The CDR3 sequence is 17 residues long. Trimming shortened V by 0 bases and J by 1 base, and 11 bases separated the two germline ends. Study-wide points: Relative to memory subsets, naive subsets generally showed larger estimated richness. Tissue TCR repertoires likely differ from these blood-only repertoires.

Profiled with immunoSEQ multiplex PCR; TCRdb holds only in-frame clones, not every one. The sample lists roughly 1,800,000 clones, over 85% occurring once. The naive CD8 population came from CD45RO-negative cells selected for CCR7, without terminally differentiated effector memory CD45RA+ cells. Sequencing was done on a sample of naive CD8+ T cells sorted from blood. This receptor was obtained from a man younger than 35 in good health. The chain uses TRBV5-3 and TRBJ1-6; D is perhaps TRBD1 (5 bases). TRBV5-3 is reported as an ORF; its role is uncertain. CDR3: CARSLDYQGSYNSPLHF. The DNA for the CDR3 is TGTGCCAGAAGCTTGGACTACCAGGGATCCTATAATTCACCCCTCCACTTT.